This T cell receptor beta chain was recorded in a study of T cell responses to AZD1222 COVID-19 vaccine. As for this clone: Antigen specificity is unknown.

Assay: immunoSEQ multiplex PCR; the TCRdb copy retains only in-frame clones and omits some. The sample contains 75,000 to 100,000 clones, around 88% of which appear only once. The CDR3 sequence is 15 residues long. The V segment lost 10 bases and the J segment 2 bases; nucleotides outside the gene matches: 9. Germline V gene lookup returns CDR1 MNHEY and CDR2 SVGAGI. Overall study results and limits: Of the AZD1222 recipients, only five to seven were seropositive at baseline. Regions left unmutated in variants are reportedly the target of nearly half of spike-specific TCRs. The donor cohort was predominantly white British with a female majority, and clonal diversity may have been underestimated.

The chain joins TRBV6-5 to TRBJ1-5; 9 bases line up with TRBD1. The input for sequencing was peripheral blood, taken on day 0 of AZD1222 vaccination. The TCR comes from an adult in good health. The CDR3 DNA reads as TGTGCCACCTACTTGGGGGACAGGGGCAATCAGCCCCAGCATTTT. Protein: CATYLGDRGNQPQHF.